This note documents a single T cell receptor beta chain sequence. The data stem from a study of blood T cell repertoires in COVID-19. This CDR3 is built from 16 residues. Looked up from germline, CDR1 is SGHNT and CDR2 is YYREEE (reference sequence). V lost 4 bases, J lost 2 bases, and 7 bases stayed unmatched. Assay used: immunoSEQ multiplex PCR; TCRdb lists only in-frame clones, some missing. The data contain more than 250,000 clones, roughly 89% of them singletons. Sequencing was performed on PBMCs or T cells enriched from blood (not recorded which). This sequence was found in a woman aged 18-35 years with acute COVID-19. This sequence joins TRBV5-4 and TRBJ2-3; 10 bases fit TRBD1. The CDR3, as DNA: TGTGCCAGCAGCCCGACAGGGGGCCGGTACACAGATACGCAGTATTTT. Translation: CASSPTGGRYTDTQYF.